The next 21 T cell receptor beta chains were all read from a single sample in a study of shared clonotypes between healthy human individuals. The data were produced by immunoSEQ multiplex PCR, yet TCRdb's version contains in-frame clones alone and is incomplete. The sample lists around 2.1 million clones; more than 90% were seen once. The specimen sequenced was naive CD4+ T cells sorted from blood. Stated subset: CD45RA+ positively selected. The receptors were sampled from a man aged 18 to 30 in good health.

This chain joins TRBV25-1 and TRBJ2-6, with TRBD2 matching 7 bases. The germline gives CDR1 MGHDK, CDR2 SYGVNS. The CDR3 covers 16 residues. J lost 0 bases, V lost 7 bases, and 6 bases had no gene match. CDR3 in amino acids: CASKEAGSSGANVLTF. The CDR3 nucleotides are TGTGCCAGCAAGGAAGCGGGATCCTCTGGGGCCAACGTCCTGACTTTC. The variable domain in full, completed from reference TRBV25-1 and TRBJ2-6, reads EADIYQTPRYLVIGTGKKITLECSQTMGHDKMYWYQQDPGMELHLIHYSYGVNSTEKGDLSSESTVSRIRTEHFPLTLESARPSHTSQYLCASKEAGSSGANVLTFGAGSRLTVL.

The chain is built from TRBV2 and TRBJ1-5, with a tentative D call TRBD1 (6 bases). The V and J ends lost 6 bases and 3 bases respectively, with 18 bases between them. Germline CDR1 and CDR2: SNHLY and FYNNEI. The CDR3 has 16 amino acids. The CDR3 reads CASSKQGGGLNQPQHF. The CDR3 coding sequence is TGTGCCAGCAGCAAACAGGGCGGGGGCCTCAATCAGCCCCAGCATTTT.

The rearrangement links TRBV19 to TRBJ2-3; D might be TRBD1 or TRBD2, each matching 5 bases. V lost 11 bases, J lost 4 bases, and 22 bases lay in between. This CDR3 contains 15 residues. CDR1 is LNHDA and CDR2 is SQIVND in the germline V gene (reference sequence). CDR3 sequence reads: CASQDGGVGADTQYF. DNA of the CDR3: TGTGCCTCCCAAGATGGGGGAGTGGGGGCAGATACGCAGTATTTT.

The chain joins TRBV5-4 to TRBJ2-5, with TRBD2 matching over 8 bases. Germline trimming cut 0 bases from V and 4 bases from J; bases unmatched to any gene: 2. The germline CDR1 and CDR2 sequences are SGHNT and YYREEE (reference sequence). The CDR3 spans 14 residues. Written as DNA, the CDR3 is TGTGCCAGCAGCTTGGATCTAGCGGGAGAGACCCAGTACTTC. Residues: CASSLDLAGETQYF. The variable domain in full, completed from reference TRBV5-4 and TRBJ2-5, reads ETGVTQSPTHLIKTRGQQVTLRCSSQSGHNTVSWYQQALGQGPQFIFQYYREEENGRGNFPPRFSGLQFPNYSSELNVNALELDDSALYLCASSLDLAGETQYFGPGTRLLVL.

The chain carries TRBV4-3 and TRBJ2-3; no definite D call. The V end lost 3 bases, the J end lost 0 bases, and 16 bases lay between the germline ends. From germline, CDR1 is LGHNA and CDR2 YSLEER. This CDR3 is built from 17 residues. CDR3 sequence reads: CASSQTSPGSSTDTQYF. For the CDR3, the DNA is TGCGCCAGCAGCCAGACCTCCCCCGGATCTAGCACAGATACGCAGTATTTT.

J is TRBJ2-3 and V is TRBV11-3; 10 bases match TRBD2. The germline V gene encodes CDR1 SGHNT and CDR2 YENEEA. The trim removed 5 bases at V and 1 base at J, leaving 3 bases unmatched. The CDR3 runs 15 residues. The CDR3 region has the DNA TGTGCCAGCAGCCCAACTAGCGGGGGCACAGATACGCAGTATTTT. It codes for CASSPTSGGTDTQYF.

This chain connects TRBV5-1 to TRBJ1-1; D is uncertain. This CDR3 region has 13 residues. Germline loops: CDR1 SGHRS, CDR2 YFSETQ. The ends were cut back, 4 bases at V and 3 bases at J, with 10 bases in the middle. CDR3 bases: TGCGCCAGCAGCCCCCAAGGAGACACTGAAGCTTTCTTT. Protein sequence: CASSPQGDTEAFF.

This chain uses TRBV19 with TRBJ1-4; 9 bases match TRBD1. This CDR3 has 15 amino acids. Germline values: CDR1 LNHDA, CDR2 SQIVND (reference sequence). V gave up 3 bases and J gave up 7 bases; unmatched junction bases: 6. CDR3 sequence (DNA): TGTGCCAGTAGTATGTGGGACAGGGAAACTGAAAAACTGTTTTTT. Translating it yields CASSMWDRETEKLFF.

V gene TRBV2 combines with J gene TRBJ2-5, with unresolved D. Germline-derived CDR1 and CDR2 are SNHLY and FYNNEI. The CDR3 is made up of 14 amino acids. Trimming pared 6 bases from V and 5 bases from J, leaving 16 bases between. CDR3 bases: TGTGCCAGCAGGCCCCTAGACTCGATCGAGACCCAGTACTTC. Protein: CASRPLDSIETQYF.

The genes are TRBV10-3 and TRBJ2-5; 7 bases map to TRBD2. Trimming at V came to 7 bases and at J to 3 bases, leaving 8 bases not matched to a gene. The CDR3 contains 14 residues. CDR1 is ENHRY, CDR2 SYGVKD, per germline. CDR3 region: CAINVDLAEETQYF. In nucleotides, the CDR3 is TGTGCCATCAACGTAGATCTAGCGGAAGAGACCCAGTACTTC.

The CDR3 loop is CASSQEGPGGDGYTF. Here the CDR3 DNA reads TGCGCCAGCAGCCAAGAAGGTCCAGGAGGTGATGGCTACACCTTC. The chain carries TRBV4-3 and TRBJ1-2; D not resolved. V was clipped by 0 bases and J by 6 bases, with 14 bases between them. CDR3 length: 15 amino acids. Germline-derived CDR1 and CDR2 are LGHNA and YSLEER.

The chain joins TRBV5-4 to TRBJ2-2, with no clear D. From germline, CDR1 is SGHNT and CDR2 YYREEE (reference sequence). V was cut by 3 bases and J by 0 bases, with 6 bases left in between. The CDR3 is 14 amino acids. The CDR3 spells CASSWASNTGELFF. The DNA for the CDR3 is TGTGCCAGCAGCTGGGCTTCGAACACCGGGGAGCTGTTTTTT.

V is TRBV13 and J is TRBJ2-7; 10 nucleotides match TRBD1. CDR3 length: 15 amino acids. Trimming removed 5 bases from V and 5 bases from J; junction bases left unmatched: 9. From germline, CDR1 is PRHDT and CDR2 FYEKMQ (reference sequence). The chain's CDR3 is CASSETGTGEHEQYF. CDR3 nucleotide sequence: TGTGCCAGCAGCGAAACCGGGACAGGGGAGCACGAGCAGTACTTC.

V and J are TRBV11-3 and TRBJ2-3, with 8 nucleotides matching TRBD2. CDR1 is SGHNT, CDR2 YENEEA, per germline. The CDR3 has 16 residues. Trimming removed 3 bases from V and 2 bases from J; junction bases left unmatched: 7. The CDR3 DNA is TGTGCCAGCAGCTTGGGACTAGGAGAGGTCACAGATACGCAGTATTTT. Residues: CASSLGLGEVTDTQYF.

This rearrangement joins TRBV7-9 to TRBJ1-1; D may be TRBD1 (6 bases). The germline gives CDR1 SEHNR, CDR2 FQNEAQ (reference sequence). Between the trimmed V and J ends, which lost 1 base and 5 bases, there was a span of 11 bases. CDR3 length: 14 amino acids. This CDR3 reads CASSLGAGETEAFF. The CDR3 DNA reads TGTGCCAGCAGCTTAGGGGCAGGGGAAACTGAAGCTTTCTTT.

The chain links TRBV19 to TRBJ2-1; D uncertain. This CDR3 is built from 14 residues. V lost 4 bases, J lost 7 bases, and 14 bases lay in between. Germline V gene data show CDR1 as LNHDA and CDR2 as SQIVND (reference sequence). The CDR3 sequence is CASSNSGSRNEQFF. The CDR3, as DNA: TGTGCCAGTAGTAATTCTGGGTCGAGGAATGAGCAGTTCTTC.

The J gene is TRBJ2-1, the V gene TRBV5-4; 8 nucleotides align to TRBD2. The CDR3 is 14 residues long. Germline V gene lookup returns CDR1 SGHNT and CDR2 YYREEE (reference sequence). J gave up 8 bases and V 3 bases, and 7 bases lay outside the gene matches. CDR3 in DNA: TGTGCCAGCAGCTCACGGGGGGGCGAGGATGAGCAGTTCTTC. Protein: CASSSRGGEDEQFF. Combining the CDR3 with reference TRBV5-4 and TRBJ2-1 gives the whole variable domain ETGVTQSPTHLIKTRGQQVTLRCSSQSGHNTVSWYQQALGQGPQFIFQYYREEENGRGNFPPRFSGLQFPNYSSELNVNALELDDSALYLCASSSRGGEDEQFFGPGTRLTVL.

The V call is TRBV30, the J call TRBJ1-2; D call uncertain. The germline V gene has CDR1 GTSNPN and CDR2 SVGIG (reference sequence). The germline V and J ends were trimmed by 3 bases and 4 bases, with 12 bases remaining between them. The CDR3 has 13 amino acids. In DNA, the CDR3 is TGTGCCTGGAGCGTAGGGAGAGCCTATGGCTACACCTTC. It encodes CAWSVGRAYGYTF.

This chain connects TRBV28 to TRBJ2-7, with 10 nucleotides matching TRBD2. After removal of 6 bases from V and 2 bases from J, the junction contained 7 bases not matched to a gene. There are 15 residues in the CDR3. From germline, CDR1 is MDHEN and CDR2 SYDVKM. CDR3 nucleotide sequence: TGTGCCAGCAGCCCCCTCAGCGGGGGGGCCTACGAGCAGTACTTC. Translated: CASSPLSGGAYEQYF.

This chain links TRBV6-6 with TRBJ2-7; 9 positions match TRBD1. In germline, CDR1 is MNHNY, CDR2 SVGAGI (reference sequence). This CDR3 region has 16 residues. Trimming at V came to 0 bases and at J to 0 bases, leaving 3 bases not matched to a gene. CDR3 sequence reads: CASSYSIQGASYEQYF. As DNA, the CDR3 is TGTGCCAGCAGTTACTCCATACAGGGGGCCTCCTACGAGCAGTACTTC.

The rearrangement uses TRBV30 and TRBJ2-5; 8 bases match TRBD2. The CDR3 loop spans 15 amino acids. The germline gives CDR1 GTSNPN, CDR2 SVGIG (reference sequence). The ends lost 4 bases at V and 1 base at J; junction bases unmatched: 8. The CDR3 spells CAWTAGGGPQETQYF. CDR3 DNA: TGTGCCTGGACCGCGGGAGGTGGCCCCCAAGAGACCCAGTACTTC.